This T cell receptor (beta chain) stems from a study of metastatic and nonmetastatic thyroid tumors. Looking at the study overall: Thyroid patients, malignant and benign, had repertoires compared across blood and tumor or nodule tissue.

No treatment had been given to any patient before thyroid surgery. General study points: When malignant thyroid tumors were compared with benign nodules, TCR beta diversity was reportedly significantly higher in the malignant tumors. This held in both blood and tumor samples.

Original processing notes: Construction of a distant-metastasis classifier for papillary thyroid cancer relied on CDR3 differences across clinicopathological groups. Through MiXCR, TCRdb re-clonotyped the PCR reads. These V and J calls are TCRdb output, not the study's own analysis. This table holds about 20,000 clones, less than 25% found once. This clone was detected many times. Its cognate antigen is unknown. From germline, CDR1 is SEHNR and CDR2 FQNEAQ (reference sequence). Trimming at V came to 5 bases and at J to 8 bases, leaving 4 bases not matched to a gene. The CDR3 totals 13 residues. The receptor was derived from a female donor with papillary thyroid cancer or a benign thyroid nodule (not recorded which). Some clones in this sample may be carry-over from other donors' samples. Sequenced material: tumor tissue. The V call is TRBV7-9, the J call TRBJ2-1; 9 bases match TRBD1. CDR3 sequence (DNA): TGTGCCAGCAGCGACAGGACAGGGGATGAGCAGTTCTTC. This translates into CASSDRTGDEQFF. Full variable domain (rest looked up from reference TRBV7-9 and TRBJ2-1): DTGVSQNPRHKITKRGQNVTFRCDPISEHNRLYWYRQTLGQGPEFLTYFQNEAQLEKSRLLSDRFSAERPKGSFSTLEIQRTEQGDSAMYLCASSDRTGDEQFFGPGTRLTVL.